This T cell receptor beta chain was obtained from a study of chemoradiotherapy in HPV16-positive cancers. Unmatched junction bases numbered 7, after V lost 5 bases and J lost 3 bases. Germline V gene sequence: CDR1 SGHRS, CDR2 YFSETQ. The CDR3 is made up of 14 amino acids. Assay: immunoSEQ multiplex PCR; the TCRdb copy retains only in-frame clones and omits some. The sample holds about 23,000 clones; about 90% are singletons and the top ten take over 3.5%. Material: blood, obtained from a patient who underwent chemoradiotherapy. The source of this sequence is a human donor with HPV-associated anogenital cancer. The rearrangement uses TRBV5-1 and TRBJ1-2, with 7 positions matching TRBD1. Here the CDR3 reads CASRATGIDYGYTF. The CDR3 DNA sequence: TGCGCCAGCAGAGCGACAGGGATCGACTATGGCTACACCTTC.